The 20 T cell receptor beta chains in this list originate from one sample, sequenced in a study of blood T cell repertoires in COVID-19. The data were produced by immunoSEQ multiplex PCR, yet TCRdb's version contains in-frame clones alone and is incomplete. Of about 140,000 clones in the sample, roughly 91% are singletons; the top ten hold around 2.9%. Sequenced sample: peripheral blood. The receptors derive from a man aged 55 to 70 with active or convalescent COVID-19.

This chain links TRBV19 with TRBJ2-2; TRBD2 matches 13 bases. This CDR3 is 17 amino acids long. In germline, CDR1 is LNHDA, CDR2 SQIVND (reference sequence). The V and J ends lost 8 bases and 0 bases, in that order; junction bases with no gene match: 6. CDR3 region: CASSLTSGRSNTGELFF. The DNA of the CDR3 is TGTGCCAGTTCTCTGACTAGCGGGAGGTCGAACACCGGGGAGCTGTTTTTT. Together with reference TRBV19 and TRBJ2-2, the CDR3 gives the full variable domain: DGGITQSPKYLFRKEGQNVTLSCEQNLNHDAMYWYRQDPGQGLRLIYYSQIVNDFQKGDIAEGYSVSREKKESFPLTVTSAQKNPTAFYLCASSLTSGRSNTGELFFGEGSRLTVL.

This chain connects TRBV10-2 to TRBJ1-1; D remains ambiguous. The CDR3 is 12 amino acids. Per the germline V gene, CDR1 is WSHSY and CDR2 is SAAADI. V was trimmed by 2 bases and J by 5 bases, leaving 6 bases between them. The CDR3 sequence: CASSETVTEAFF. CDR3 nucleotide sequence: TGCGCCAGCAGTGAGACAGTAACTGAAGCTTTCTTT.

This sequence joins TRBV2 and TRBJ2-1, with 12 positions matching TRBD2. The germline V gene encodes CDR1 SNHLY and CDR2 FYNNEI. After removal of 7 bases from V and 6 bases from J, the junction contained 10 bases not matched to a gene. CDR3 length equals 16 residues. The CDR3 DNA reads as TGTGCCAGCATGGATGAGACTAGCGGGAGACTCAATGAGCAGTTCTTC. Translation gives CASMDETSGRLNEQFF.

J is TRBJ1-1 and V is TRBV3-1 (or the pseudogene TRBV3-2), with 9 bases lining up with TRBD1. Trimming removed 1 base from V and 5 bases from J; junction bases left unmatched: 8. The germline V gene has CDR1 LGHDT and CDR2 YNNKEL (reference sequence). The CDR3 has 16 residues. CDR3 loop: CASSQGSQGAGTEAFF. CDR3 sequence (DNA): TGTGCCAGCAGCCAAGGCTCACAGGGGGCAGGGACTGAAGCTTTCTTT.

The rearrangement joins TRBV6-4 to TRBJ2-3, with TRBD2 matching over 9 bases. From germline, CDR1 is MRHNA and CDR2 SNTAGT. The CDR3 sequence is 17 residues long. V shed 9 bases and J 1 base; nucleotides not matched to a gene: 14. Written as DNA, the CDR3 is TGTGCCAGGTCCCCGAACCCTAGCGGGGACCGCACAGATACGCAGTATTTT. Protein product: CARSPNPSGDRTDTQYF.

This chain uses TRBV5-5 with TRBJ1-1, with D uncertain. This CDR3 spans 13 amino acids. CDR1 is SGHKS, CDR2 YYEKEE, per germline (reference sequence). Trimming removed 0 bases at V and 11 bases at J, with 14 bases between. CDR3: CASSLAWSGEAFF. CDR3 in DNA: TGTGCCAGCAGCTTGGCCTGGTCCGGGGAGGCTTTCTTT.

The chain links TRBV3-1 (or the pseudogene TRBV3-2) to TRBJ1-6; 10 bases match TRBD1. V lost 3 bases, J lost 10 bases, and 9 bases stayed unmatched. The CDR3 is 16 residues long. Per germline, CDR1 LGHDT and CDR2 YNNKEL (reference sequence). CDR3 in DNA: TGTGCCAGCAGCCAGGGACAGGGGATAATAGCATCACCCCTCCACTTT. Its translation is CASSQGQGIIASPLHF.

The V call is TRBV7-6, the J call TRBJ2-6, with 9 bases identical to TRBD2. Germline assignment: CDR1 SGHVS and CDR2 FNYEAQ. V lost 1 base and J lost 3; bases outside the gene matches: 7. The length of the CDR3 is 18 residues. The CDR3: CASSLEVTSGYGANVLTF. CDR3 nucleotides: TGTGCCAGCAGCTTAGAGGTCACTAGCGGGTATGGGGCCAACGTCCTGACTTTC.

The V call is TRBV7-9, the J call TRBJ1-4, with D maybe TRBD1 (6 bases). There are 15 residues in the CDR3. Trimming left V 5 bases short and J 3 bases short, with 13 bases between. The germline CDR1 and CDR2 sequences are SEHNR and FQNEAQ (reference sequence). The CDR3 nucleotides are TGTGCCAGCAGCCCCTCCGGGGGGCCTAATGAAAAACTGTTTTTT. It encodes CASSPSGGPNEKLFF.

The chain has TRBV11-2 and TRBJ2-1, with D tentatively TRBD1 (6 bases). There are 17 residues in the CDR3. The germline CDR1 and CDR2 sequences are SGHAT and FQNNGV. Trimming shortened V by 4 bases and J by 4 bases, and 20 bases separated the two germline ends. Here the CDR3 DNA reads TGTGCCAGCAGCTCGGCCCTAGGGGGAGTACAGTACAATGAGCAGTTCTTC. This translates into CASSSALGGVQYNEQFF.

V and J are TRBV9 and TRBJ2-3; D may be TRBD2 (5 bases). The V gene's germline CDR1 is SGDLS and CDR2 YYNGEE. The CDR3 contains 15 residues. V lost 0 bases and J 1 base, leaving 9 bases between the germline ends. Here the CDR3 DNA reads TGTGCCAGCAGCGTAGAACTAGGAGGCACAGATACGCAGTATTTT. Translation gives CASSVELGGTDTQYF.

The J gene is TRBJ1-1, the V gene TRBV2; D is perhaps TRBD1 (5 bases). Germline CDR1 reads SNHLY; CDR2 reads FYNNEI. CDR3 length equals 13 residues. Trimming stripped 6 bases from V and 1 base from J, with 9 bases between. CDR3 sequence reads: CASSDQGNTEAFF. CDR3 DNA sequence: TGTGCCAGCAGCGACCAGGGGAACACTGAAGCTTTCTTT. The full variable domain, its missing parts supplied by reference TRBV2 and TRBJ1-1, is EPEVTQTPSHQVTQMGQEVILRCVPISNHLYFYWYRQILGQKVEFLVSFYNNEISEKSEIFDDQFSVERPDGSNFTLKIRSTKLEDSAMYFCASSDQGNTEAFFGQGTRLTVV.

This rearrangement joins TRBV6-1 to TRBJ1-4; a possible D gene is TRBD1 (5 bases). The CDR3 is 13 amino acids. Germline V gives CDR1 MNHNS, CDR2 SASEGT. V shed 6 bases and J shed 0 bases, with 5 bases lying between them. The DNA for the CDR3 is TGTGCCAGCAGGACAGCAACTAATGAAAAACTGTTTTTT. Translation gives CASRTATNEKLFF.

This rearrangement joins TRBV24-1 to TRBJ2-3; weak D call: TRBD1 (5 bases). This CDR3 contains 13 residues. Germline V CDR1 and CDR2: KGHDR, SFDVKD. With 8 bases removed from V and 2 bases from J, the gap between germline ends came to 10 bases. CDR3 in amino acids: CATTDTYTDTQYF. CDR3 sequence (DNA): TGTGCCACCACGGACACTTACACAGATACGCAGTATTTT.

The chain recombines TRBV28 with TRBJ1-4; 9 bases match TRBD1. From germline, CDR1 is MDHEN and CDR2 SYDVKM. V was pared by 6 bases and J by 4 bases, with 3 bases of the junction left unmatched. The CDR3 contains 14 residues. In DNA, the CDR3 is TGTGCCAGCAGCGTGACAGGGGGTAATGAAAAACTGTTTTTT. Translating it yields CASSVTGGNEKLFF.

The gene calls are TRBV11-2 and TRBJ1-1; 8 positions match TRBD1. Trimming took 5 bases from V and 4 from J; bases not matched to a gene: 18. CDR1 and CDR2 from the germline V gene are SGHAT and FQNNGV. The CDR3 extends over 18 amino acids. The CDR3 bases are TGTGCCAGCAGCCCCCGGGCCTCCCGACAGGGGTTTGGCACTGAAGCTTTCTTT. Its protein product is CASSPRASRQGFGTEAFF.

This chain joins TRBV11-2 and TRBJ1-1, with 7 nucleotides matching TRBD1. Germline values: CDR1 SGHAT, CDR2 FQNNGV. The CDR3 is 16 amino acids. V lost 6 bases, J lost 6 bases, and 16 bases stayed unmatched. CDR3 sequence reads: CASRPRGGAGGPEAFF. In nucleotides, the CDR3 is TGTGCCAGCAGGCCCCGGGGGGGAGCAGGGGGACCTGAAGCTTTCTTT.

V and J are TRBV7-2 and TRBJ2-7, with a weak D call TRBD2 (6 bases). Trimming pared 5 bases from V and 6 bases from J, leaving 23 bases between. Germline CDR1 and CDR2: SGHTA and FQGNSA. The CDR3 has 16 amino acids. In nucleotides, the CDR3 is TGTGCCAGCAGCCCGCTCGGCGTGGTAGCGGTATCCGAGCAGTACTTC. Protein: CASSPLGVVAVSEQYF.

This clone was recorded once. The V call is TRBV27, the J call TRBJ1-2; 7 bases are a match to TRBD1. The V segment lost 3 bases and the J segment 3 bases; nucleotides outside the gene matches: 7. Germline lookup yields CDR1 MNHEY and CDR2 SMNVEV (reference sequence). The CDR3 sequence is 15 residues long. The CDR3 is CASSLAMTGYYGYTF. DNA of the CDR3: TGTGCCAGCAGTTTGGCGATGACAGGGTACTATGGCTACACCTTC.

V and J are TRBV10-3 and TRBJ2-7; the D gene is possibly TRBD1 (5 bases). The CDR3 consists of 14 residues. Germline assignment: CDR1 ENHRY and CDR2 SYGVKD. V gave up 1 base and J gave up 3 bases, with 10 bases separating them. The CDR3 DNA reads as TGTGCCATCAGTGAGTTTCAGGGATTCTACGAGCAGTACTTC. Translation: CAISEFQGFYEQYF.